This TCR beta chain came from a study of T cells in Graves' hyperthyroidism and ophthalmopathy. TCR beta CDR3 regions were amplified from RNA transcripts. The HTBI set primed first-round TCR CDR3 RT-PCR. TCRdb ran MiXCR on the multiplex PCR reads and lists one entry per CDR3 protein. This table has some 770,000 distinct CDR3 sequences, about a sixth appearing once. Diagnoses were established using clinical symptoms, serum thyroxine and TRAb, thyroid ultrasound and orbital computed tomography. Looked up from germline, CDR1 is SEHNR and CDR2 is FQNEAQ (reference sequence). The CDR3 has 14 residues. Trimming stripped 4 bases from V and 3 bases from J, with 11 bases between.

Sequenced: blood. V gene TRBV7-9 combines with J gene TRBJ2-3; the D gene is possibly TRBD1 (6 bases). The source is a man younger than 35 with Graves' hyperthyroidism. Here the CDR3 reads CASSSRQATDTQYF. Here the CDR3 DNA reads TGTGCCAGCAGCTCCAGACAGGCAACAGATACGCAGTATTTT.